The 14 T cell receptor beta chains below come from one sample, sequenced in a study of response to subunit inactivated influenza vaccine. Each CDR3 protein gets one entry after TCRdb re-called the RT-PCR reads with MiXCR. Here the sample spans about 240,000 distinct CDR3 sequences, more than 10% being singletons. The sequencing used non-naive T cells sorted from PBMCs, collected less than 15 days before vaccination. These receptor sequences come from a man aged 50-60 years who received an inactivated influenza vaccine.

This clonotype was recorded at least ten times. This sequence joins TRBV10-3 and TRBJ1-2; D remains unclear. CDR1 and CDR2 from the germline V gene are ENHRY and SYGVKD. CDR3 length: 13 amino acids. V gave up 4 bases and J gave up 8 bases, with 14 bases separating them. This chain's CDR3 is CAISARVGEGYTF. As DNA, the CDR3 is TGTGCCATCAGTGCCCGAGTTGGGGAGGGCTACACCTTC.

The chain is built from TRBV18 and TRBJ2-7; D uncertain. The CDR3 runs to 14 residues. The V gene's germline CDR1 is KGHSH and CDR2 LQKENI. Trimming took 2 bases from V and 4 from J, leaving 12 bases between them. The CDR3 loop is CASSPSNYLYEQYF. The CDR3 DNA reads TGTGCCAGCTCACCATCTAACTACTTATACGAGCAGTACTTC.

The chain links TRBV11-2 to TRBJ2-7; D may be TRBD1 (6 bases). This CDR3 comprises 13 residues. V gave up 5 bases and J gave up 3 bases, with 11 bases separating them. Germline values: CDR1 SGHAT, CDR2 FQNNGV. The CDR3 here is CASSKQGNYEQYF. CDR3 in DNA: TGTGCCAGCAGCAAACAGGGAAACTACGAGCAGTACTTC.

The J gene is TRBJ2-7, the V gene TRBV7-9, with 7 bases fitting TRBD1. Germline V gives CDR1 SEHNR, CDR2 FQNEAQ (reference sequence). V lost 5 bases and J lost 1; bases outside the gene matches: 8. The CDR3 sequence is 15 residues long. Here the CDR3 DNA reads TGTGCCAGCAGCCCCGGGCGCAGGGGGTCCTACGAGCAGTACTTC. It is translated as CASSPGRRGSYEQYF.

This sequence joins TRBV3-1 and TRBJ2-7, with D perhaps TRBD2 (6 bases). Germline V lookup: CDR1 LGHDT, CDR2 YNNKEL (reference sequence). Trimming took off 5 bases at V and 2 bases at J, with 13 bases between the two ends. CDR3 length equals 14 residues. CDR3 amino acids: CASSTRDLTYEQYF. The CDR3 DNA is TGTGCCAGCAGCACCCGGGACTTAACCTACGAGCAGTACTTC.

V usage is TRBV4-2 and J usage is TRBJ2-3; TRBD2 is a possible D gene (6 bases). The germline gives CDR1 LGHNA, CDR2 YNFKEQ. The CDR3 loop spans 16 amino acids. The V end was cut by 4 bases, the J end by 2 bases, with 16 bases between. In DNA, the CDR3 is TGTGCCAGCAGCCCCGTAGCGGTCGAAGTCACAGATACGCAGTATTTT. Translation gives CASSPVAVEVTDTQYF.

This clonotype was detected ten times or more. The chain combines TRBV20-1 with TRBJ2-3; 8 bases map to TRBD1. The trim removed 5 bases at V and 4 bases at J, leaving 14 bases unmatched. CDR3 length equals 16 residues. The V gene's germline CDR1 is DFQATT and CDR2 SNEGSKA (reference sequence). The CDR3 DNA reads TGCAGTGCTCTACACCGACGGACAGGGATTTCAGATACGCAGTATTTT. This gives the protein CSALHRRTGISDTQYF.

A few counts support this clonotype. The chain is built from TRBV5-1 and TRBJ2-1, with TRBD2 identical over 8 bases. The V segment lost 5 bases and the J segment 0 bases; nucleotides outside the gene matches: 7. The germline V gene encodes CDR1 SGHRS and CDR2 YFSETQ. The CDR3 runs 16 residues. In nucleotides, the CDR3 is TGCGCCAGCAGGACGGGAGGGGCCAGCTCCTACAATGAGCAGTTCTTC. Its translation: CASRTGGASSYNEQFF.

The J gene is TRBJ2-5, the V gene TRBV20-1; the match to TRBD1 covers 10 bases. The CDR3 contains 16 residues. Germline CDR1 reads DFQATT; CDR2 reads SNEGSKA (reference sequence). Trimming cost V 6 bases and J 5 bases; bases outside gene matches: 15. CDR3 DNA sequence: TGCAGTGCCGATGGGACAGGGGAGGAGAGGGTGGAGACCCAGTACTTC. It is translated as CSADGTGEERVETQYF.

The chain joins TRBV6-1 to TRBJ2-6; the D is unclear. Trimming cost V 6 bases and J 0 bases, with 6 bases left between them. This CDR3 region has 14 residues. Germline V gene lookup returns CDR1 MNHNS and CDR2 SASEGT. The CDR3 region is CASRRSSGANVLTF. For the CDR3, the DNA is TGTGCCAGCAGGAGAAGCTCTGGGGCCAACGTCCTGACTTTC.

The chain links TRBV14 to TRBJ2-7, with D possibly matching TRBD1 (5 bases). The CDR3 totals 12 residues. The germline gives CDR1 SGHDN, CDR2 FVKESK. Deletions cut 3 bases from V and 10 bases from J, with 13 bases between. CDR3 coding DNA: TGTGCCAGCAGCCACTACGACAGTCCACAGTACTTC. This sequence encodes CASSHYDSPQYF.

This clonotype was seen a single time. The rearrangement links TRBV21-1 to TRBJ1-4; TRBD1 is the table's D call and was not checked against the DNA. TRBV21-1 is recorded as a pseudogene. The CDR3 length is 14 residues. CDR3 sequence reads: CASTKEGIGEKLFF. The CDR3 nucleotides read TGTGCCAGCACCAAAGAGGGGATAGGCGAAAAACTGTTTTTT.

This clonotype was seen more than once but under ten times. The chain uses TRBV4-1 and TRBJ2-4, with unresolved D. This CDR3 contains 20 residues. Germline V gives CDR1 MGHRA, CDR2 YSYEKL. With 4 bases removed from V and 0 bases from J, the gap between germline ends came to 25 bases. The CDR3 DNA sequence: TGCGCCAGCAGCCGCCTACTCCCTCCCCCCGCGACATTAGCCAAAAACATTCAGTACTTC. It encodes CASSRLLPPPATLAKNIQYF.

The rearrangement joins TRBV12-3 or TRBV12-4 to TRBJ1-6; maybe TRBD1 (5 bases). CDR3 size: 14 residues. Between the trimmed V and J ends, which lost 4 bases and 7 bases, there was a span of 11 bases. Written as DNA, the CDR3 is TGTGCCAGCAGTTCGGGACGAGCAAATTCACCCCTCCACTTT. Its protein product is CASSSGRANSPLHF.